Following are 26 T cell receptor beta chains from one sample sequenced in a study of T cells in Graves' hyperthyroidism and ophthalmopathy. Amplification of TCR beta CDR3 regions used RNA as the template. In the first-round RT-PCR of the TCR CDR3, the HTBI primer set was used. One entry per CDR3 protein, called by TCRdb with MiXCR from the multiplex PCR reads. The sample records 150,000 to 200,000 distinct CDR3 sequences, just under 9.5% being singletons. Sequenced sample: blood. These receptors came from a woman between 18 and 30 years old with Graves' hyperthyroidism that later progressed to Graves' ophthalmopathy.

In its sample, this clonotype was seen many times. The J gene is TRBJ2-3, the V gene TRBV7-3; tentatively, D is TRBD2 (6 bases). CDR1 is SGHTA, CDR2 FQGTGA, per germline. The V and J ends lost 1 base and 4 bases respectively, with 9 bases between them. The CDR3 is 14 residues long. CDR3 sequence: CASSLIAGSDTQYF. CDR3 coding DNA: TGTGCCAGCAGCTTAATTGCGGGGTCAGATACGCAGTATTTT.

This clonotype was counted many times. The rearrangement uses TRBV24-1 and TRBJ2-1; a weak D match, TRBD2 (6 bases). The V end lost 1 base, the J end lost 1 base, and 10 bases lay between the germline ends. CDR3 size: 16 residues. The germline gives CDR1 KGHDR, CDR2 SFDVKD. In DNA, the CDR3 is TGTGCCACCAGTGATTTAGCGGGTAATTCCTACAATGAGCAGTTCTTC. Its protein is CATSDLAGNSYNEQFF.

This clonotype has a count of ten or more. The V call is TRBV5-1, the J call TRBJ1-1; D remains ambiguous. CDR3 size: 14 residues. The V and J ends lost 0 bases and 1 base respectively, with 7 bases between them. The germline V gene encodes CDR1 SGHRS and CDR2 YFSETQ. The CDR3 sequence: CASSLAHRNTEAFF. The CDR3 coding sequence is TGCGCCAGCAGCTTGGCCCATAGGAACACTGAAGCTTTCTTT.

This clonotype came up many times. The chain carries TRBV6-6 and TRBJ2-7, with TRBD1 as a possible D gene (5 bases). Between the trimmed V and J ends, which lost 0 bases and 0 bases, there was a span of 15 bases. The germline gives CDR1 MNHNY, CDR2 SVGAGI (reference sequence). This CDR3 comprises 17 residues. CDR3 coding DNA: TGTGCCAGCAGTTACTCTCGCTTAGGGGTGAGCTCCTACGAGCAGTACTTC. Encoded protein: CASSYSRLGVSSYEQYF.

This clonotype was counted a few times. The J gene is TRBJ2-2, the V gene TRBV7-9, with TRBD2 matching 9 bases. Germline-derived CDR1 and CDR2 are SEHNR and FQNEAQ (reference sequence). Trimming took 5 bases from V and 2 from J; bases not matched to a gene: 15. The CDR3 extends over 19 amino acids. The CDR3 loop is CASSPLGSGGVYNTGELFF. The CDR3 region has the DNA TGTGCCAGCAGCCCATTGGGTAGCGGGGGAGTGTACAACACCGGGGAGCTGTTTTTT.

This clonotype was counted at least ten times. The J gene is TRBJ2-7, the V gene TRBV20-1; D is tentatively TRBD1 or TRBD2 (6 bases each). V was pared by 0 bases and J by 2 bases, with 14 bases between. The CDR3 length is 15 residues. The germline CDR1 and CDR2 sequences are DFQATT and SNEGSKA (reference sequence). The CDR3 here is CSARDLKGGAYEQYF. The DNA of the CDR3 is TGCAGTGCTAGAGATCTAAAGGGGGGAGCCTACGAGCAGTACTTC.

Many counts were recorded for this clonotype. The DNA of the CDR3 is TGCAGTGCTATACTAGCGGGACCTCTAGGGAACACAGATACGCAGTATTTT. Its translation: CSAILAGPLGNTDTQYF. The chain combines TRBV20-1 with TRBJ2-3; the match to TRBD2 covers 10 bases. The CDR3 runs 17 residues. Unmatched junction bases numbered 12, after V lost 4 bases and J lost 2 bases. Germline V gene data show CDR1 as DFQATT and CDR2 as SNEGSKA (reference sequence).

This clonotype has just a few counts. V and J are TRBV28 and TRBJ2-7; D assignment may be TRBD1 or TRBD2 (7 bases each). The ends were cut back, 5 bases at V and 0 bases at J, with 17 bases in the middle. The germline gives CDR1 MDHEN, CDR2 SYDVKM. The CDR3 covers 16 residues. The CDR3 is CASSHPRGGPSYEQYF. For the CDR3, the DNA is TGTGCCAGCAGTCACCCCAGGGGGGGCCCCTCCTACGAGCAGTACTTC.

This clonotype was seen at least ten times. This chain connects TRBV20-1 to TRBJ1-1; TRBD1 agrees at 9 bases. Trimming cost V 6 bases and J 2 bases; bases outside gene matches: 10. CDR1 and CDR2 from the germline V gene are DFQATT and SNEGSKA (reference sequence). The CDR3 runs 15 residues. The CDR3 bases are TGCAGTGCCCGTGGACAGGGGCTGACAAACACTGAAGCTTTCTTT. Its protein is CSARGQGLTNTEAFF.

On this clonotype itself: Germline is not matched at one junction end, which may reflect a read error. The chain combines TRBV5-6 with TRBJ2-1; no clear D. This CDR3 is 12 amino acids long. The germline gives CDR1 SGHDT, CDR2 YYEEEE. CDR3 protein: CAGSLTGLEQFF. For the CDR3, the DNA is TGTGCCGGCAGCTTGACCGGGCTTGAGCAGTTCTTC.

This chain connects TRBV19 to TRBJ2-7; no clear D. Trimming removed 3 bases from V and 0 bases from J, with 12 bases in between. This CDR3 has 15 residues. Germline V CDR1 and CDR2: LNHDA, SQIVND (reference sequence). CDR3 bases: TGTGCCAGTAGTATTGAAGGAGCCAGCTCCTACGAGCAGTACTTC. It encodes CASSIEGASSYEQYF.

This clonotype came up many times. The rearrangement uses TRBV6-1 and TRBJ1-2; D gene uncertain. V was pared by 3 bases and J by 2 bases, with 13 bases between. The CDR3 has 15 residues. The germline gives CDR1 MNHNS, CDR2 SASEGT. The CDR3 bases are TGTGCCAGCAGTGATGGTACCTGGAAAAACTATGGCTACACCTTC. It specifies CASSDGTWKNYGYTF.

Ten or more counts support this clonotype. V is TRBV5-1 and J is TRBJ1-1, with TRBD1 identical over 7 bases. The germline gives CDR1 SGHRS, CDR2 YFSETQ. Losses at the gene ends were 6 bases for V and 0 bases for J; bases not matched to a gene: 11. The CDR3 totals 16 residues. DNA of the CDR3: TGCGCCAGCACCCCGACAGGGTACGGGGTGAACACTGAAGCTTTCTTT. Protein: CASTPTGYGVNTEAFF.

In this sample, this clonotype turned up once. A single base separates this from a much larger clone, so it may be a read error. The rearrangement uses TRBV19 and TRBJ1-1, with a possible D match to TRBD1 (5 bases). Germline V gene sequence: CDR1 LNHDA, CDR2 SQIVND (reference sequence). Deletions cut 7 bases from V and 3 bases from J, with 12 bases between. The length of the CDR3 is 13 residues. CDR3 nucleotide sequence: TGTGCCAGTAAAGCTCGGGGGGACACTGAAGCTTTCTTT. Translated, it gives CASKARGDTEAFF.

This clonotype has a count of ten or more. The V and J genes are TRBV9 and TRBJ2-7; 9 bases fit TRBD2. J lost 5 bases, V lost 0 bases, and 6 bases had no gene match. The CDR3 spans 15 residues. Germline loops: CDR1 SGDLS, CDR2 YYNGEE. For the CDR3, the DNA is TGTGCCAGCAGCGTAGACGGTAGCGGGAGCGACGAGCAGTACTTC. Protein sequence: CASSVDGSGSDEQYF. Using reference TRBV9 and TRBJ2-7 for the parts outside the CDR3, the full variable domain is DSGVTQTPKHLITATGQRVTLRCSPRSGDLSVYWYQQSLDQGLQFLIQYYNGEERAKGNILERFSAQQFPDLHSELNLSSLELGDSALYFCASSVDGSGSDEQYFGPGTRLTVT.

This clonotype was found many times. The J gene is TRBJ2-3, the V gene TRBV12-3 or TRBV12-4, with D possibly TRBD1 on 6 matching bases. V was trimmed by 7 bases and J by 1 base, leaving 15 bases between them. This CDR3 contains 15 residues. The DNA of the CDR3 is TGTGCCAGCACGAGGGGGTCCCGGGGCACAGATACGCAGTATTTT. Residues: CASTRGSRGTDTQYF.

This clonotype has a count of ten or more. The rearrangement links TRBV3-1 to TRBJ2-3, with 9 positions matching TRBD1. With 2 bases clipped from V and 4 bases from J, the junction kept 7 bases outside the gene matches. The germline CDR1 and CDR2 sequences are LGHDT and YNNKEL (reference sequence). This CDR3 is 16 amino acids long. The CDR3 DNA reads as TGTGCCAGCAGCCAACCGGGACAGGGAACGGCAGATACGCAGTATTTT. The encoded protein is CASSQPGQGTADTQYF.

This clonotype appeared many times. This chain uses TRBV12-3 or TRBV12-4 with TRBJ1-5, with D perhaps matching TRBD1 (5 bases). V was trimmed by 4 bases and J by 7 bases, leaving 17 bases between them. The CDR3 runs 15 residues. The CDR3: CASSSGVGTFQPQHF. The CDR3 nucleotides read TGTGCCAGCAGTTCGGGGGTAGGGACCTTCCAGCCCCAGCATTTT.

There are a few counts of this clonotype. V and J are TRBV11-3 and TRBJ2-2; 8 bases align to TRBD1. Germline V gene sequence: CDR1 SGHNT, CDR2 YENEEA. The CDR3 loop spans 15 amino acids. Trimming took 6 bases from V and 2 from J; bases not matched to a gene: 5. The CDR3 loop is CASRAGQGNTGELFF. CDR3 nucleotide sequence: TGTGCCAGCAGGGCCGGACAGGGAAACACCGGGGAGCTGTTTTTT.

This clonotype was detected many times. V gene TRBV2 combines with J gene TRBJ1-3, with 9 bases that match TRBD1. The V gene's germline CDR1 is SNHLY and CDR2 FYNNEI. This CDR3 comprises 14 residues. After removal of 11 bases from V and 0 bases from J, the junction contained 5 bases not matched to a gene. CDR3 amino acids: CAGTGRPSGNTIYF. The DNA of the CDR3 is TGTGCCGGGACAGGGCGCCCCTCTGGAAACACCATATATTTT.

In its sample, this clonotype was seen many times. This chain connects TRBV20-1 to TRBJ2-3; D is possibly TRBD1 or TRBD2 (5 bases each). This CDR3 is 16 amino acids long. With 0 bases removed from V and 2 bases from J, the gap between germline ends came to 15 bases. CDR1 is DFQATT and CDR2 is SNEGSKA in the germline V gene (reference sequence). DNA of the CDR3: TGCAGTGCTAGAGATCTTCGGGACGGAAACACAGATACGCAGTATTTT. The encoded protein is CSARDLRDGNTDTQYF.

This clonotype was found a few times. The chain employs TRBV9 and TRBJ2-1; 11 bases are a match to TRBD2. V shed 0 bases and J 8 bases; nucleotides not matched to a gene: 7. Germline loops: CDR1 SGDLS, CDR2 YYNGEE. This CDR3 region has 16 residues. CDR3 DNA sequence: TGTGCCAGCAGCGTAGAGGTTAGCGGGGGGGCCGATGAGCAGTTCTTC. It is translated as CASSVEVSGGADEQFF.

The CDR3 loop is CASSQPSREGPGYTF. DNA of the CDR3: TGTGCCAGCAGCCAACCATCACGGGAAGGGCCGGGCTACACCTTC. The chain is built from TRBV3-1 and TRBJ1-2, with D hard to call. The V and J ends lost 2 bases and 8 bases respectively, with 18 bases between them. The CDR3 spans 15 residues. Germline CDR1 LGHDT, CDR2 YNNKEL (reference sequence).

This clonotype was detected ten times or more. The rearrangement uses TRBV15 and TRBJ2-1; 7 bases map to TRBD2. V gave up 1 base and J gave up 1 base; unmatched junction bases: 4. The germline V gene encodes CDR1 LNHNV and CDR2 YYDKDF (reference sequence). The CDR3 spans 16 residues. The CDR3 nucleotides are TGTGCCACCAGCAGAGTGGGTAGCGGGTCCTACAATGAGCAGTTCTTC. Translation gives CATSRVGSGSYNEQFF.

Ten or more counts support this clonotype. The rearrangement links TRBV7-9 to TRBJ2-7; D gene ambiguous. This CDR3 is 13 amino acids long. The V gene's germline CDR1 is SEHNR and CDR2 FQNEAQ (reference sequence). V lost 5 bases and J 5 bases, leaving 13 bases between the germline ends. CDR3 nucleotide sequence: TGTGCCAGCAGCCCCCCTAGGCATAACGAGCAGTACTTC. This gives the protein CASSPPRHNEQYF.

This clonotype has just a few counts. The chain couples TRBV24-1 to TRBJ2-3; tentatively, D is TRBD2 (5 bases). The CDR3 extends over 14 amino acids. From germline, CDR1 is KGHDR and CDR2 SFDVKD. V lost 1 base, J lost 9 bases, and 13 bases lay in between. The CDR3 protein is CATSDLMAGRTQYF. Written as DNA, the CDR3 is TGTGCCACCAGTGATTTAATGGCGGGTCGGACGCAGTATTTT.